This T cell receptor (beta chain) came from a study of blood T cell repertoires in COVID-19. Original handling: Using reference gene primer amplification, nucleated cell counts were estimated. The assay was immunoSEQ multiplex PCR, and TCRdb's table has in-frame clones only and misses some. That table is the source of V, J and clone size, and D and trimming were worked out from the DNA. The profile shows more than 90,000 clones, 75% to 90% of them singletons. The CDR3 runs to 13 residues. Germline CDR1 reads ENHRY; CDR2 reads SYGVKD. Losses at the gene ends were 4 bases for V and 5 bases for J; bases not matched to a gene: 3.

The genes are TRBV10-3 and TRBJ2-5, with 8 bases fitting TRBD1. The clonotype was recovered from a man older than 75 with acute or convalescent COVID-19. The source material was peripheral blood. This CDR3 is CAISVTGGETQYF. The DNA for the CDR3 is TGTGCCATCAGTGTTACAGGGGGGGAGACCCAGTACTTC.